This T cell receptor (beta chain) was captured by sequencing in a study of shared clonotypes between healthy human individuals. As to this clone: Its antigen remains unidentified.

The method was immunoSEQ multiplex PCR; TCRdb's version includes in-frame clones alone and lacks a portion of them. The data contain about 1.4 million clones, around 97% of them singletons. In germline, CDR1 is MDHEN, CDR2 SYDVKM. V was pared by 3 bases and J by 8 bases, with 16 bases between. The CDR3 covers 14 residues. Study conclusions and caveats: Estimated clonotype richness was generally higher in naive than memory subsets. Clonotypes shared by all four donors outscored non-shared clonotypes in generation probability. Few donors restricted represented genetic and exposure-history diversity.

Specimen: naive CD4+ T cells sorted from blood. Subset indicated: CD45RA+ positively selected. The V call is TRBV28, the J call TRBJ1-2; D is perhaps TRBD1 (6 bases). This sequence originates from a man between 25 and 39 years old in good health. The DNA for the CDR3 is TGTGCCAGCAGTTTGGTTGGGGGCGTTAAAGGCTACACCTTC. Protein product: CASSLVGGVKGYTF.